These 23 T cell receptor beta chains came from one sample sequenced in a study of CD8+CD57+ T cells in acquired aplastic anemia. Sequencing was done on patients that had shown CD8+CD57+ cell expansion by flow cytometry. Genomic DNA constituted the template upon which TCR beta VDJ and CDR3 profiling was performed. Using its own MiXCR run on the reads, TCRdb lists one record per CDR3 protein. Among roughly 250,000 distinct CDR3 sequences listed, around 45% were seen once. Sequencing was performed on sorted CD4+, CD8+, or CD8+CD57+ T cells (not recorded which) from PBMCs. The origin of the receptors is a human donor with aplastic anemia.

The chain joins TRBV7-9 to TRBJ1-2; 8 bases agree with TRBD1. The ends lost 1 base at V and 4 bases at J; junction bases unmatched: 2. This CDR3 is 14 amino acids long. Germline V gives CDR1 SEHNR, CDR2 FQNEAQ (reference sequence). The CDR3 DNA follows: TGTGCCAGCAGCTTAGTGCAGGGGGCCTATGGCTACACCTTC. Its protein is CASSLVQGAYGYTF.

The genes are TRBV29-1 and TRBJ2-7; D is undetermined. Trimming pared 3 bases from V and 2 bases from J, leaving 11 bases between. CDR3 size: 13 residues. Germline V gene lookup returns CDR1 SQVTM and CDR2 ANQGSEA. The CDR3 DNA reads TGCAGCGTTGAGGGTCTCGACCCCTACGAGCAGTACTTC. It codes for CSVEGLDPYEQYF.

This clonotype was observed at least ten times. The genes are TRBV6-1 and TRBJ1-3; D remains ambiguous. The V and J ends lost 1 base and 0 bases respectively, with 7 bases between them. Germline CDR1 MNHNS, CDR2 SASEGT. The CDR3 contains 15 residues. The CDR3 DNA is TGTGCCAGCAGTGAAGGAGAGTACTCTGGAAACACCATATATTTT. This encodes CASSEGEYSGNTIYF.

This clonotype was counted at least ten times. The J gene is TRBJ1-1, the V gene TRBV5-1, with TRBD1 matching 8 bases. The CDR3 extends over 14 amino acids. With 5 bases clipped from V and 3 bases from J, the junction kept 6 bases outside the gene matches. CDR1 is SGHRS and CDR2 is YFSETQ in the germline V gene. The chain's CDR3 is CASRRDRYHTEAFF. The CDR3 DNA follows: TGCGCCAGCAGGAGGGACAGGTACCACACTGAAGCTTTCTTT.

On this clonotype itself: A read error is possible here, since a much larger clone lies one base away. DNA for the CDR3: TGTGCCAGCAGCTTAGTGGGGGCCGAGCAGCACTTC. Its protein is CASSLVGAEQHF. The chain couples TRBV7-6 to TRBJ2-7; TRBD1 might be the D (6 bases). The CDR3 is made up of 12 amino acids. CDR1 is SGHVS, CDR2 FNYEAQ, per germline.

The rearrangement joins TRBV6-1 to TRBJ2-7; 7 bases match TRBD2. CDR1 and CDR2 from the germline V gene are MNHNS and SASEGT. V lost 8 bases and J lost 0; bases outside the gene matches: 10. The CDR3 runs 15 residues. The CDR3 nucleotides are TGTGCCAGCGGGGAGGGGATTTTAAGCTCCTACGAGCAGTACTTC. Its translation is CASGEGILSSYEQYF.

The chain uses TRBV4-2 and TRBJ1-2; D ambiguous. There are 14 residues in the CDR3. Germline values: CDR1 LGHNA, CDR2 YNFKEQ. Trimming took off 2 bases at V and 4 bases at J, with 11 bases between the two ends. CDR3 sequence reads: CASSQPGPLYGYTF. DNA for the CDR3: TGTGCCAGCAGCCAACCAGGACCCCTCTATGGCTACACCTTC.

This clonotype showed up just once. Given the absence of the conserved phenylalanine or tryptophan at the CDR3 end, a read error is likely. Written as DNA, the CDR3 is TGTGCCACCAGTGCTGGACTAGCGGGAGGGGCCGGGGAGCTGTTTCTT. Translating it yields CATSAGLAGGAGELFL. The chain combines TRBV24-1 with TRBJ2-2; 15 bases match TRBD2. J was trimmed by 6 bases and V by 5 bases; bases with no gene match: 3. This CDR3 contains 16 residues. CDR1 and CDR2 from the germline V gene are KGHDR and SFDVKD.

Comment on this clonotype: At one end the junction does not follow the germline gene, possibly because of a read error. The CDR3 nucleotides read TGTGCCAGCAGCGGCAGGGGGGGTGTGGAGACCCAGCACTTC. Its protein product is CASSGRGGVETQHF. V and J are TRBV12-3 or TRBV12-4 and TRBJ2-5; D assignment may be TRBD1 or TRBD2 (7 bases each). CDR3 length equals 14 residues.

The V call is TRBV4-3, the J call TRBJ2-2, with 7 bases fitting TRBD1. The CDR3 has 18 amino acids. Germline CDR1 LGHNA, CDR2 YSLEER. Trimming removed 0 bases from V and 1 base from J; junction bases left unmatched: 8. DNA for the CDR3: TGCGCCAGCAGCCAAGAGGGCCAGACAGGGAGGAACACCGGGGAGCTGTTTTTT. This codes for CASSQEGQTGRNTGELFF.

This clonotype was detected ten times or more. The chain links TRBV10-3 to TRBJ2-7, with D tentatively TRBD1 (6 bases). Germline assignment: CDR1 ENHRY and CDR2 SYGVKD. The germline V and J ends were trimmed by 3 bases and 6 bases, with 12 bases remaining between them. The CDR3 has 13 residues. The CDR3 protein is CAISEDQGSEQYF. The CDR3 DNA sequence: TGTGCCATCAGTGAAGACCAGGGGAGCGAGCAGTACTTC.

This clonotype was detected a few times. The chain recombines TRBV12-3 or TRBV12-4 with TRBJ2-5, with 8 bases identical to TRBD2. Trimming removed 11 bases from V and 3 bases from J; junction bases left unmatched: 17. The CDR3 sequence is 16 residues long. This chain's CDR3 is CAVRASGYGSKETQYF. CDR3 sequence (DNA): TGTGCCGTACGTGCTAGCGGGTATGGGAGTAAAGAGACCCAGTACTTC.

In the case of this clonotype: The junction shows a germline mismatch at one end, possibly a read error. J is TRBJ2-7 and V is TRBV2; no reliable D call. The CDR3 is 15 residues long. Germline V CDR1 and CDR2: SNHLY, FYNNEI. The CDR3 region is CASSQEFPNSYEQYF. Here the CDR3 DNA reads TGCGCCAGCAGCCAAGAATTCCCGAACTCCTACGAGCAGTACTTC.

This clonotype was seen a single time. The chain links TRBV12-3 or TRBV12-4 to TRBJ2-3; 9 nucleotides match TRBD1. V dropped 7 bases and J dropped 2; count of bases not matched to a gene: 7. CDR3 length: 15 residues. This CDR3 reads CASTGTGLITDTQYF. In DNA, the CDR3 is TGTGCCAGCACCGGGACAGGGCTTATCACAGATACGCAGTATTTT.

This clonotype was seen repeatedly, ten times or more. This chain uses TRBV2 with TRBJ2-7; the D is unclear. CDR1 SNHLY and CDR2 FYNNEI come from the germline V gene. The CDR3 loop spans 15 amino acids. V lost 7 bases and J 3 bases, leaving 19 bases between the germline ends. The CDR3: CASKTDPEIYYEQYF. CDR3 in DNA: TGTGCCAGCAAAACGGACCCCGAGATTTACTACGAGCAGTACTTC.

This clonotype appeared a single time. The chain combines TRBV4-2 with TRBJ2-7, with D perhaps TRBD2 (5 bases). CDR1 and CDR2 from the germline V gene are LGHNA and YNFKEQ. The CDR3 extends over 14 amino acids. V lost 4 bases and J 3 bases, leaving 13 bases between the germline ends. The CDR3 sequence: CASSPVGASYEQYF. The CDR3 DNA follows: TGTGCCAGCAGCCCAGTGGGAGCGAGCTACGAGCAGTACTTC.

Comment on this clonotype: A much bigger clone sits one base away, suggesting this may be a read error. The chain recombines TRBV6-5 with TRBJ1-5; a possible D gene is TRBD1 (5 bases). Germline CDR1 is MNHEY and CDR2 is SVGAGI. This CDR3 contains 15 residues. Trimming left V 6 bases short and J 2 bases short, with 14 bases between. CDR3 region: CASSRDGGGNQPQHF. In DNA, the CDR3 is TGTGCCAGCAGCCGCGACGGGGGAGGCAATCAGCCCCAGCATTTT.

The CDR3 nucleotides are TGTGCCACCAGCACCTGGACAGGAGGTAATGAAAAACTGTTTTTT. Encoded protein: CATSTWTGGNEKLFF. This chain joins TRBV15 and TRBJ1-4; 7 positions match TRBD1. The V and J ends lost 4 bases and 4 bases, in that order; junction bases with no gene match: 6. The CDR3 loop spans 15 amino acids. Per the germline V gene, CDR1 is LNHNV and CDR2 is YYDKDF (reference sequence).

To note about this clonotype: At one boundary the junction diverges from the germline segment, which might be a read error. The chain employs TRBV7-3 and TRBJ2-1; the D gene could be TRBD1 or TRBD2 (5 bases each). This CDR3 contains 17 residues. The germline CDR1 and CDR2 sequences are SGHTA and FQGTGA. Here the CDR3 reads CASSSQDRGRVDNGQFF. The CDR3 DNA reads TGTGCCAGCAGCTCCCAAGACCGGGGCAGGGTTGACAATGGGCAGTTCTTC.

The chain joins TRBV15 to TRBJ1-3; D is perhaps TRBD1 (5 bases). V shed 5 bases and J shed 8 bases, with 13 bases lying between them. CDR1 LNHNV and CDR2 YYDKDF come from the germline V gene (reference sequence). The CDR3 runs to 13 residues. DNA for the CDR3: TGTGCCACCAGCGTGGCAGACAGAGACACCATATATTTT. This encodes CATSVADRDTIYF.

The chain joins TRBV6-2 or TRBV6-3 to TRBJ2-6; D is undetermined. CDR3 length: 17 residues. Germline-derived CDR1 and CDR2 are MNHEY and SVGEGT. V was cut by 4 bases and J by 0 bases, with 13 bases left in between. CDR3 DNA: TGTGCCAGCAGTTTGGAGAGAATTCTCTCTGGGGCCAACGTCCTGACTTTC. As protein: CASSLERILSGANVLTF.

The J gene is TRBJ1-1, the V gene TRBV10-3; D gene unclear. Per germline, CDR1 ENHRY and CDR2 SYGVKD. Trimming took 11 bases from V and 1 from J, leaving 11 bases between them. The CDR3 covers 12 residues. The CDR3 loop reads CAVKDPNTEAFF. The CDR3 nucleotides read TGTGCCGTTAAGGACCCGAACACTGAAGCTTTCTTT.

V usage is TRBV30 and J usage is TRBJ2-3, with TRBD2 matching over 12 bases. The V and J ends lost 5 bases and 2 bases, in that order; junction bases with no gene match: 8. The CDR3 is 16 amino acids. CDR1 is GTSNPN and CDR2 is SVGIG in the germline V gene (reference sequence). CDR3 protein: CAWRLAGGKTTDTQYF. The CDR3 bases are TGTGCCTGGCGGCTAGCGGGGGGGAAGACCACAGATACGCAGTATTTT.